The 12 T cell receptor beta chains in this list originate from one sample, sequenced in a study of blood T cells in healthy people across ages. Primed by a sample-barcoded 5' primer and a J-beta primer mix, a second PCR proceeded for 7 to 11 cycles. Each CDR3 protein gets one entry after TCRdb re-called the 5' RACE reads with MiXCR. This table has more than 1,400,000 distinct CDR3 sequences, 42% appearing once. What was sequenced was blood. The source of these receptors is a young woman in good health.

This clonotype showed up just a few times. The chain combines TRBV6-5 with TRBJ2-7; 9 bases line up with TRBD2. This CDR3 comprises 15 residues. The ends lost 0 bases at V and 0 bases at J; junction bases unmatched: 0. Germline values: CDR1 MNHEY, CDR2 SVGAGI. The CDR3 loop reads CASSYSSGSSYEQYF. CDR3 DNA sequence: TGTGCCAGCAGTTACTCTAGCGGGAGCTCCTACGAGCAGTACTTC.

This clonotype was seen a few times. The chain uses TRBV28 and TRBJ1-4; maybe TRBD1 (6 bases). The CDR3 is 16 residues long. Looked up from germline, CDR1 is MDHEN and CDR2 is SYDVKM. Trimming pared 4 bases from V and 7 bases from J, leaving 19 bases between. Here the CDR3 DNA reads TGTGCCAGCAGTTCACCCCGGGGGGGCAGATTTGAAAAACTGTTTTTT. It is translated as CASSSPRGGRFEKLFF.

Here the CDR3 reads CASKQREGLVTNEQFF. CDR3 DNA sequence: TGTGCCAGCAAACAGAGGGAGGGACTAGTAACCAATGAGCAGTTCTTC. The chain carries TRBV2 and TRBJ2-1; 8 bases are a match to TRBD2. The CDR3 totals 16 residues. Germline CDR1 reads SNHLY; CDR2 reads FYNNEI. Losses at the gene ends were 7 bases for V and 6 bases for J; bases not matched to a gene: 14.

V and J are TRBV2 and TRBJ1-2; possibly TRBD1 for D (5 bases). Looked up from germline, CDR1 is SNHLY and CDR2 is FYNNEI. Trimming took off 9 bases at V and 4 bases at J, with 15 bases between the two ends. The CDR3 extends over 13 amino acids. The CDR3 nucleotides are TGTGCCAGTCGGGACCGTTCTTCCTATGGCTACACCTTC. Translation: CASRDRSSYGYTF.

This clonotype occurred many times. The chain joins TRBV20-1 to TRBJ1-2; 8 nucleotides align to TRBD1. The CDR3 is made up of 13 amino acids. The germline gives CDR1 DFQATT, CDR2 SNEGSKA (reference sequence). Trimming took 2 bases from V and 4 from J; bases not matched to a gene: 3. In nucleotides, the CDR3 is TGCAGTGCTAGATCGGACAGGGCCTATGGCTACACCTTC. Translation gives CSARSDRAYGYTF.

This chain uses TRBV28 with TRBJ1-2, with D unresolved. CDR1 MDHEN and CDR2 SYDVKM come from the germline V gene. Trimming removed 4 bases at V and 8 bases at J, with 23 bases between. CDR3 size: 16 residues. CDR3 sequence (DNA): TGTGCCAGCAGTTCCTCGGACGGCTTGCCCGGCGGGGGCTACACCTTC. It translates to CASSSSDGLPGGGYTF.

Only a few counts were recorded for this clonotype. This chain links TRBV6-5 with TRBJ2-7; D perhaps matches TRBD2 (5 bases). The CDR3 totals 14 residues. Germline loops: CDR1 MNHEY, CDR2 SVGAGI. The ends were cut back, 5 bases at V and 2 bases at J, with 13 bases in the middle. The CDR3 nucleotides are TGTGCCAGCAGTCGCGGAGGTCCCGCCTACGAGCAGTACTTC. Encoded protein: CASSRGGPAYEQYF.

CDR3 bases: TGTGCCAGCAGCTTAACCGGGGGCTCCTACAATGAGCAGTACTTC. Translated: CASSLTGGSYNEQYF. V usage is TRBV7-3 and J usage is TRBJ2-5; D may match TRBD1 or TRBD2 (6 bases each). The CDR3 extends over 15 amino acids. V was cut by 0 bases and J by 11 bases, with 19 bases left in between. Germline values: CDR1 SGHTA, CDR2 FQGTGA.

The table lists this clonotype with a few counts. The chain employs TRBV9 and TRBJ1-2; TRBD1 is a possible D gene (6 bases). The germline gives CDR1 SGDLS, CDR2 YYNGEE. V was shortened by 1 base and J by 0 bases, with 13 bases between the two germline ends. The CDR3 totals 16 residues. Here the CDR3 DNA reads TGTGCCAGCAGCGTACCAAGGGGGGGAGCTAACTATGGCTACACCTTC. This encodes CASSVPRGGANYGYTF.

This rearrangement joins TRBV3-1 to TRBJ2-7; D assignment may be TRBD1 or TRBD2 (5 bases each). From germline, CDR1 is LGHDT and CDR2 YNNKEL (reference sequence). The germline V and J ends were trimmed by 1 base and 5 bases, with 9 bases remaining between them. CDR3 length: 13 amino acids. As DNA, the CDR3 is TGTGCCAGCAGCCAAGTGGGGGACCACGAGCAGTACTTC. The encoded protein is CASSQVGDHEQYF.

This clonotype was seen a handful of times. The chain recombines TRBV5-6 with TRBJ1-5, with D unclear. There are 14 residues in the CDR3. Germline V gene sequence: CDR1 SGHDT, CDR2 YYEEEE. V gave up 0 bases and J gave up 6 bases, with 10 bases separating them. As DNA, the CDR3 is TGTGCCAGCAGCTTGGGGGTCGGGGTTCAGCCCCAGCATTTT. It translates to CASSLGVGVQPQHF.

This clonotype turned up a few times. The J gene is TRBJ2-7, the V gene TRBV12-3 or TRBV12-4; 8 bases map to TRBD2. The CDR3 contains 15 residues. Trimming removed 3 bases from V and 8 bases from J; junction bases left unmatched: 12. CDR3 amino acids: CASSFSTGGSAQQYF. The CDR3 DNA follows: TGTGCCAGCAGTTTTTCGACGGGGGGGTCGGCTCAGCAGTACTTC.